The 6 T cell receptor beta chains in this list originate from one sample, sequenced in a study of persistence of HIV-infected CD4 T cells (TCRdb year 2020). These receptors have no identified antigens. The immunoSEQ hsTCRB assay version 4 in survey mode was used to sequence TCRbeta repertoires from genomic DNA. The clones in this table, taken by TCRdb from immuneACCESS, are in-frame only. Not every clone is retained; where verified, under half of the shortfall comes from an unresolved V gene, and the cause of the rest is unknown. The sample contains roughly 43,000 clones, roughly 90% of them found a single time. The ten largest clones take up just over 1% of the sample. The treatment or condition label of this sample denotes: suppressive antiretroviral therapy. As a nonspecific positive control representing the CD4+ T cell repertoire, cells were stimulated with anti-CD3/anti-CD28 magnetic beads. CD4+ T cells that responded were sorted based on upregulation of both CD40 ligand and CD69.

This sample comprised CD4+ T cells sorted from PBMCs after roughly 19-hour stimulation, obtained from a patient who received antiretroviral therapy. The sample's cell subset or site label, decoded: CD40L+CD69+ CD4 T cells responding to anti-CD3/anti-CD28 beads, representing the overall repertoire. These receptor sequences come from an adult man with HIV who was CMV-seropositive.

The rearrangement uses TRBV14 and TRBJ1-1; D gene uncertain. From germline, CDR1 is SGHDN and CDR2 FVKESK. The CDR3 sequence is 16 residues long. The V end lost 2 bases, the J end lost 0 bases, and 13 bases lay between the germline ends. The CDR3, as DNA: TGTGCCAGCAGCCAAAGGGTTGGAGGCATGAACACTGAAGCTTTCTTT. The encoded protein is CASSQRVGGMNTEAFF.

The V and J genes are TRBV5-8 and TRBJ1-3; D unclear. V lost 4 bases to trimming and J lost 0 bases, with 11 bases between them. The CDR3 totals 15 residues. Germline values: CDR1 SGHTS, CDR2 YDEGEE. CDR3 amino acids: CASSRRSASGNTIYF. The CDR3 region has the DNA TGTGCCAGCAGCCGACGGAGCGCCTCTGGAAACACCATATATTTT. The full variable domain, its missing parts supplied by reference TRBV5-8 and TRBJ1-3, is EAGVTQSPTHLIKTRGQQATLRCSPISGHTSVYWYQQALGLGLQFLLWYDEGEERNRGNFPPRFSGRQFPNYSSELNVNALELEDSALYLCASSRRSASGNTIYFGEGSWLTVV.

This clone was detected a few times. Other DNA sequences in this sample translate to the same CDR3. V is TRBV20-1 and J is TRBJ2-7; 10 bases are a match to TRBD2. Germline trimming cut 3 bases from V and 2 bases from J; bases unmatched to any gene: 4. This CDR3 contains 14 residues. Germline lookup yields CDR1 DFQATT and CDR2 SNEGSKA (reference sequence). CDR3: CSASPSGGTYEQYF. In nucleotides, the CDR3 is TGCAGTGCTAGTCCTAGCGGGGGTACCTACGAGCAGTACTTC.

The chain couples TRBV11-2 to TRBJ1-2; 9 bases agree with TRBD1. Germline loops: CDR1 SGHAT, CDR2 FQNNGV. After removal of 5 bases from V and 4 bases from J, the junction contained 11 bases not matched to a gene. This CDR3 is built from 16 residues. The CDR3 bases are TGTGCCAGCAGCCCGGGTGGAGGACAGGGGATCTATGGCTACACCTTC. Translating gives CASSPGGGQGIYGYTF.

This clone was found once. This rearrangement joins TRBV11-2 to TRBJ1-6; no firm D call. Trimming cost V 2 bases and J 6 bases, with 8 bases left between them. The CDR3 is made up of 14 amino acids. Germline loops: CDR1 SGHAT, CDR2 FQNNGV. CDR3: CASSLSGSNSPLHF. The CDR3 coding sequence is TGTGCCAGCAGCTTATCAGGATCTAATTCACCCCTCCACTTT.

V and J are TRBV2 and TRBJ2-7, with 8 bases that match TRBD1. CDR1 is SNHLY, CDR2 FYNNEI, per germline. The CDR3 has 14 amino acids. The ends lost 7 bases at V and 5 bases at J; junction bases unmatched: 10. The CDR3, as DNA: TGTGCCAGCAATTTACAGGGGGATGGAAACGAGCAGTACTTC. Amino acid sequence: CASNLQGDGNEQYF. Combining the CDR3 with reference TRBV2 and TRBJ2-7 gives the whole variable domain EPEVTQTPSHQVTQMGQEVILRCVPISNHLYFYWYRQILGQKVEFLVSFYNNEISEKSEIFDDQFSVERPDGSNFTLKIRSTKLEDSAMYFCASNLQGDGNEQYFGPGTRLTVT.